Shown below are 26 T cell receptor beta chains from a single sample sequenced in a study of OX40 agonist ivuxolimab in advanced cancers. Method: immunoSEQ multiplex PCR; TCRdb's copy keeps in-frame clones and lacks some. Of 60,000 to 65,000 clones listed, roughly four fifths were seen once; the top ten hold 9.8%. This sample comprised CD4+ or CD8+ T cells sorted from blood, obtained in a trial of the OX40 agonist ivuxolimab. The receptors here all came from an adult with an advanced solid tumor such as melanoma, head and neck, liver or kidney cancer.

The gene calls are TRBV19 and TRBJ2-1, with D maybe TRBD1 (6 bases). Trimming shortened V by 2 bases and J by 8 bases, and 10 bases separated the two germline ends. In germline, CDR1 is LNHDA, CDR2 SQIVND (reference sequence). The CDR3 has 13 residues. The CDR3 region has the DNA TGTGCCAGTAGTATATACAGGGAATATGAGCAGTTCTTC. It codes for CASSIYREYEQFF.

The chain is built from TRBV21-1 and TRBJ2-7. TRBV21-1 is termed a pseudogene. This CDR3 comprises 14 residues. The CDR3 region has the DNA TGTGCCAGCAGCAAAGCGCGGGACATCTACGAGCAGTACTTC. It translates to CASSKARDIYEQYF.

This clone was observed a handful of times. The chain is built from TRBV10-3 and TRBJ1-2, with D perhaps TRBD1 (5 bases). V lost 4 bases and J 4 bases, leaving 7 bases between the germline ends. This CDR3 has 12 amino acids. Looked up from germline, CDR1 is ENHRY and CDR2 is SYGVKD. Here the CDR3 reads CAISAQVYGYTF. The CDR3 DNA follows: TGTGCCATCAGTGCACAGGTCTATGGCTACACCTTC.

The V call is TRBV19, the J call TRBJ2-2; tentative D call: TRBD2 (5 bases). Trimming cost V 6 bases and J 0 bases, with 11 bases left between them. In germline, CDR1 is LNHDA, CDR2 SQIVND (reference sequence). This CDR3 spans 15 amino acids. The CDR3 spells CASRGAETNTGELFF. As DNA, the CDR3 is TGTGCCAGTAGGGGAGCGGAAACGAACACCGGGGAGCTGTTTTTT.

This clone was observed once. This chain joins TRBV5-1 and TRBJ2-3, with 8 nucleotides matching TRBD1. The CDR3 sequence is 14 residues long. Germline trimming cut 4 bases from V and 4 bases from J; bases unmatched to any gene: 5. Germline lookup yields CDR1 SGHRS and CDR2 YFSETQ. This chain's CDR3 is CASSPDREADTQYF. The CDR3 DNA follows: TGCGCCAGCAGCCCGGACAGGGAGGCAGATACGCAGTATTTT. Drawing the rest from reference TRBV5-1 and TRBJ2-3, the complete variable domain is KAGVTQTPRYLIKTRGQQVTLSCSPISGHRSVSWYQQTPGQGLQFLFEYFSETQRNKGNFPGRFSGRQFSNSRSEMNVSTLELGDSALYLCASSPDREADTQYFGPGTRLTVL.

This clone was found once. The V and J genes are TRBV5-8 and TRBJ2-3, with 7 bases identical to TRBD2. CDR1 SGHTS and CDR2 YDEGEE come from the germline V gene. Trimming took 4 bases from V and 5 from J; bases not matched to a gene: 13. The CDR3 spans 16 residues. CDR3 protein: CASSRGDYRAGDTQYF. The CDR3 nucleotides read TGTGCCAGCAGCAGAGGGGACTATCGCGCGGGAGATACGCAGTATTTT.

This clone was seen more than once but under ten times. The chain couples TRBV27 to TRBJ1-1, with D maybe TRBD1 (6 bases). Germline-derived CDR1 and CDR2 are MNHEY and SMNVEV (reference sequence). CDR3 length: 14 amino acids. Trimming removed 6 bases from V and 3 bases from J, with 14 bases in between. The DNA of the CDR3 is TGTGCCAGCAGCCTGACGTGGGGGCACACTGAAGCTTTCTTT. This translates into CASSLTWGHTEAFF.

The rearrangement links TRBV2 to TRBJ1-1; a possible D gene is TRBD1 (6 bases). The CDR3 is made up of 12 amino acids. The ends were cut back, 7 bases at V and 6 bases at J, with 12 bases in the middle. Per the germline V gene, CDR1 is SNHLY and CDR2 is FYNNEI. The CDR3 sequence is CASTIEGAEAFF. In nucleotides, the CDR3 is TGTGCCAGCACAATCGAGGGGGCTGAAGCTTTCTTT.

The V and J genes are TRBV7-2 and TRBJ2-6; 9 nucleotides line up with TRBD2. CDR3 length: 16 residues. Germline trimming cut 5 bases from V and 0 bases from J; bases unmatched to any gene: 2. CDR1 is SGHTA, CDR2 FQGNSA, per germline. CDR3 loop: CASSRSGSSGANVLTF. DNA for the CDR3: TGTGCCAGCAGCCGTAGCGGGAGCTCTGGGGCCAACGTCCTGACTTTC. The entire variable domain, with the rest obtained from reference TRBV7-2 and TRBJ2-6, is as follows: GAGVSQSPSNKVTEKGKDVELRCDPISGHTALYWYRQSLGQGLEFLIYFQGNSAPDKSGLPSDRFSAERTGGSVSTLTIQRTQQEDSAVYLCASSRSGSSGANVLTFGAGSRLTVL.

This clone showed up just once. V gene TRBV5-1 combines with J gene TRBJ2-3; no clear D gene. CDR3 length: 12 residues. V shed 2 bases and J shed 0 bases, with 1 base lying between them. Germline assignment: CDR1 SGHRS and CDR2 YFSETQ. This CDR3 reads CASSFSTDTQYF. CDR3 in DNA: TGCGCCAGCAGCTTTAGCACAGATACGCAGTATTTT.

This chain connects TRBV9 to TRBJ2-1; D is undetermined. V lost 4 bases to trimming and J lost 2 bases, with 7 bases between them. The length of the CDR3 is 13 residues. Germline assignment: CDR1 SGDLS and CDR2 YYNGEE. As DNA, the CDR3 is TGTGCCAGCAGCCCCCGACCCTACAATGAGCAGTTCTTC. This encodes CASSPRPYNEQFF.

This chain uses TRBV2 with TRBJ2-2, with D possibly being TRBD1 (5 bases). V lost 5 bases to trimming and J lost 3 bases, with 7 bases between them. The CDR3 contains 13 residues. The germline V gene has CDR1 SNHLY and CDR2 FYNNEI. The CDR3 nucleotides are TGTGCCAGCAGTATCAGGGACACCGGGGAGCTGTTTTTT. Protein product: CASSIRDTGELFF.

CDR3: CAWSWAGAYEQYF. The CDR3 DNA follows: TGTGCCTGGTCCTGGGCAGGGGCCTACGAGCAGTACTTC. The V call is TRBV30, the J call TRBJ2-7; D might be TRBD1 (6 bases). The CDR3 totals 13 residues. Germline CDR1 reads GTSNPN; CDR2 reads SVGIG (reference sequence). With 5 bases removed from V and 2 bases from J, the gap between germline ends came to 13 bases. Combining the CDR3 with reference TRBV30 and TRBJ2-7 gives the whole variable domain SQTIHQWPATLVQPVGSPLSLECTVEGTSNPNLYWYRQAAGRGLQLLFYSVGIGQISSEVPQNLSASRPQDRQFILSSKKLLLSDSGFYLCAWSWAGAYEQYFGPGTRLTVT.

The V call is TRBV5-1, the J call TRBJ1-1; D perhaps matches TRBD1 (6 bases). The CDR3 consists of 14 residues. Germline lookup yields CDR1 SGHRS and CDR2 YFSETQ. V lost 1 base and J lost 3, with 10 bases in between. CDR3 nucleotides: TGCGCCAGCAGCTTGTTCGGGGGCCACACTGAAGCTTTCTTT. This encodes CASSLFGGHTEAFF.

In this sample, this clone turned up once. The chain links TRBV27 to TRBJ2-7; tentative D call: TRBD1 (5 bases). CDR3 size: 16 residues. The V and J ends lost 2 bases and 7 bases respectively, with 21 bases between them. Germline CDR1 is MNHEY and CDR2 is SMNVEV (reference sequence). Written as DNA, the CDR3 is TGTGCCAGCAGTTTAAGGGGCCGGTCCGACATTTGGGAGCAGTACTTC. Protein: CASSLRGRSDIWEQYF.

The chain couples TRBV28 to TRBJ2-4, with D possibly being TRBD2 (6 bases). The CDR3 sequence is 15 residues long. With 5 bases removed from V and 9 bases from J, the gap between germline ends came to 20 bases. Germline V gene data show CDR1 as MDHEN and CDR2 as SYDVKM. CDR3 sequence: CASSRAGTLEGIQYF. The CDR3 DNA reads as TGTGCCAGCAGTCGCGCCGGGACTTTAGAAGGCATTCAGTACTTC.

V and J are TRBV5-1 and TRBJ1-1, with D tentatively TRBD1 (5 bases). The CDR3 covers 15 residues. V was shortened by 4 bases and J by 4 bases, with 17 bases between the two germline ends. Germline-derived CDR1 and CDR2 are SGHRS and YFSETQ. CDR3 sequence: CASSPGSSGSTEAFF. The CDR3 nucleotides are TGCGCCAGCAGCCCGGGGAGCTCAGGGAGCACTGAAGCTTTCTTT. Full variable domain (rest looked up from reference TRBV5-1 and TRBJ1-1): KAGVTQTPRYLIKTRGQQVTLSCSPISGHRSVSWYQQTPGQGLQFLFEYFSETQRNKGNFPGRFSGRQFSNSRSEMNVSTLELGDSALYLCASSPGSSGSTEAFFGQGTRLTVV.

Details on this clone: Within the sample, other DNA sequences also encode this same CDR3. The V call is TRBV7-6, the J call TRBJ2-1, with D possibly being TRBD1 (5 bases). Germline CDR1 is SGHVS and CDR2 is FNYEAQ. The CDR3 length is 13 residues. Trimming took off 1 base at V and 10 bases at J, with 11 bases between the two ends. Here the CDR3 DNA reads TGTGCCAGCAGCTTAGTTGGGGCTGGGGAGCAGTTCTTC. Its protein product is CASSLVGAGEQFF.

The V call is TRBV10-3, the J call TRBJ2-7; TRBD2 agrees at 7 bases. In germline, CDR1 is ENHRY, CDR2 SYGVKD. The CDR3 consists of 16 residues. V lost 0 bases and J lost 2; bases outside the gene matches: 7. The CDR3 DNA reads as TGTGCCATCAGTGAGTCGGTCCGGAGCGGGACCTACGAGCAGTACTTC. Translated, it gives CAISESVRSGTYEQYF.

This chain joins TRBV6-6 and TRBJ2-7, with a weak D call TRBD1 (5 bases). The CDR3 runs 14 residues. Germline V gives CDR1 MNHNY, CDR2 SVGAGI (reference sequence). V was trimmed by 5 bases and J by 6 bases, leaving 17 bases between them. In DNA, the CDR3 is TGTGCCAGCAGTGATGACAGTAAAACCCTCGAGCAGTACTTC. It codes for CASSDDSKTLEQYF.

V usage is TRBV20-1 and J usage is TRBJ1-2; D may be TRBD1 (5 bases). The CDR3 is 11 residues long. The germline V gene encodes CDR1 DFQATT and CDR2 SNEGSKA (reference sequence). V was clipped by 7 bases and J by 2 bases, with 8 bases between them. CDR3 residues: CSVPGNYGYTF. The CDR3 DNA sequence: TGCAGTGTTCCAGGGAACTATGGCTACACCTTC.

The chain uses TRBV6-5 and TRBJ2-5; no reliable D call. This CDR3 spans 16 amino acids. Trimming shortened V by 0 bases and J by 2 bases, and 13 bases separated the two germline ends. CDR1 and CDR2 (germline): MNHEY, SVGAGI. In nucleotides, the CDR3 is TGTGCCAGCAGTTACTCGATAATAGGCGGACAAGAGACCCAGTACTTC. This encodes CASSYSIIGGQETQYF.

The chain uses TRBV19 and TRBJ2-3; TRBD2 aligns across 13 bases. V shed 8 bases, J shed 11 bases, and the junction held 10 bases outside the gene matches. The CDR3 is 14 residues long. The germline V gene has CDR1 LNHDA and CDR2 SQIVND (reference sequence). In DNA form, the CDR3 reads TGTGCCAGTTCGGACAGTTGGACTAGCGGGGGGCAGTATTTT. It is translated as CASSDSWTSGGQYF.

The CDR3 loop is CASSWDGAYEQYF. The CDR3 DNA sequence: TGTGCCAGCAGCTGGGACGGTGCCTACGAGCAGTACTTC. The chain uses TRBV5-6 and TRBJ2-7; D possibly matches TRBD1 or TRBD2 (5 bases each). The germline V gene encodes CDR1 SGHDT and CDR2 YYEEEE. Between the trimmed V and J ends, which lost 3 bases and 2 bases, there was a span of 9 bases. This CDR3 contains 13 residues.

This chain joins TRBV27 and TRBJ1-5; D is undetermined. The CDR3 is 14 residues long. Germline values: CDR1 MNHEY, CDR2 SMNVEV (reference sequence). Trimming removed 6 bases at V and 4 bases at J, with 13 bases between. Written as DNA, the CDR3 is TGTGCCAGCAGGAGCCTAGCAAGGAATCAGCCCCAGCATTTT. Its protein is CASRSLARNQPQHF.

The chain joins TRBV19 to TRBJ1-5; no clear D gene. The CDR3 has 16 amino acids. Trimming took off 1 base at V and 1 base at J, with 11 bases between the two ends. CDR1 and CDR2 from the germline V gene are LNHDA and SQIVND (reference sequence). The CDR3 DNA reads as TGTGCCAGTAGTATAGGGAGGAGGGCGAGCAATCAGCCCCAGCATTTT. Encoded protein: CASSIGRRASNQPQHF.